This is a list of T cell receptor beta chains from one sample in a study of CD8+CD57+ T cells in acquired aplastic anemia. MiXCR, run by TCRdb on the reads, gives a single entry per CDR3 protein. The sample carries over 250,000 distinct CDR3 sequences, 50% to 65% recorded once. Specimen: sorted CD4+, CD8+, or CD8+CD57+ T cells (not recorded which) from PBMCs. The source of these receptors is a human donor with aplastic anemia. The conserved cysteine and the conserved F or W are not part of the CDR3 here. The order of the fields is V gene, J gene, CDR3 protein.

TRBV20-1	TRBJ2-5	SARVSETQY
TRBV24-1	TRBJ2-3	ATSGGTNQRQY
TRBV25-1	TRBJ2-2	ASSEWDKSVGELF
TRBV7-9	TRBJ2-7	ASRHRDKAYEQY
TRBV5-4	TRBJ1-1	ASNAQTGSRNTEAF
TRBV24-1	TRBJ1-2	ATSAPGGQGTNYGYT
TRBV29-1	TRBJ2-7	SVRTGDEQY
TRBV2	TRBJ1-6	ASKQGGSPLH
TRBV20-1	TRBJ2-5	SARSGGPNQETQY
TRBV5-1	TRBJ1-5	ASSLQGDGPQH
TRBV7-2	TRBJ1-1	ASSEDFPGTGSEAF
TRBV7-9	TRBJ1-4	ASSPGQSNEKLF
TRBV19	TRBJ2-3	ASRGLADTQY
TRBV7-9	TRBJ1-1	ASSEDRGHWKNTEAF
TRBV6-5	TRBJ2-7	ASSYIGQGIYEQY
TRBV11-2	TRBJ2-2	ASSTAGTGRMF
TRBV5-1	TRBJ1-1	ASSFRDSLNTEAF
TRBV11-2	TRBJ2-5	ASSLAGVQETQY
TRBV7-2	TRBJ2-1	ASSLRGRRYNEQF
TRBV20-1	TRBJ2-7	SARDRTGSYEQY
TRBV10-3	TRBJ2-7	AISGRHRQGTDSYEQY
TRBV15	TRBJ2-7	ATSRTSPYEQY
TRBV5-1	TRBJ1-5	ASSLDGNQPQH
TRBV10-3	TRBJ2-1	ASRNDQYNEQF
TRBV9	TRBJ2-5	ASTRPPWGQGAETQY